These 23 T cell receptor beta chains share one sample of origin, sequenced in a study of graft-versus-host responses after intestinal transplantation. The antigens these receptors bind are not known. Data came from immunoSEQ multiplex PCR; TCRdb stores just in-frame clones and leaves some out. Seen here are approximately 100,000 clones, 80% to 95% observed once, and the top ten hold under 1.5%. The starting material was unstimulated CD8+ T cells sorted from spleen or lymph node cells, obtained before intestinal transplant. The source of these receptors is a human donor who received an intestinal transplant.

This clone was observed a single time. This chain connects TRBV5-4 to TRBJ1-6, with TRBD1 matching 8 bases. V dropped 4 bases and J dropped 7; count of bases not matched to a gene: 16. Germline lookup yields CDR1 SGHNT and CDR2 YYREEE (reference sequence). The CDR3 has 18 residues. In DNA, the CDR3 is TGTGCCAGCAGCCGAGATCTGGGGACAGGAGGTCCGAATTCACCCCTCCACTTT. It is translated as CASSRDLGTGGPNSPLHF.

The chain employs TRBV4-1 and TRBJ2-7; D unclear. The germline V gene has CDR1 MGHRA and CDR2 YSYEKL. The length of the CDR3 is 16 residues. V was trimmed by 3 bases and J by 2 bases, leaving 17 bases between them. CDR3 DNA sequence: TGCGCCAGCAGCCACCTGCCGGAACCGGGTGCCTACGAGCAGTACTTC. Its protein product is CASSHLPEPGAYEQYF.

The chain joins TRBV7-6 to TRBJ2-3; 7 bases match TRBD2. There are 15 residues in the CDR3. V lost 1 base to trimming and J lost 5 bases; unmatched junction nucleotides: 6. The germline CDR1 and CDR2 sequences are SGHVS and FNYEAQ. Here the CDR3 reads CASSLEVGGLDTQYF. The CDR3 bases are TGTGCCAGCAGCTTAGAGGTCGGGGGGTTAGATACGCAGTATTTT.

The rearrangement uses TRBV14 and TRBJ2-7; 7 nucleotides agree with TRBD2. The CDR3 sequence is 15 residues long. The V gene end was trimmed by 4 bases and the J gene end by 1 base; junction bases not matched to a gene: 7. Germline values: CDR1 SGHDN, CDR2 FVKESK. The CDR3 DNA reads TGTGCCAGCAGCCGCTCGGCGGGGGATTCCTACGAGCAGTACTTC. It is translated as CASSRSAGDSYEQYF.

V gene TRBV4-2 combines with J gene TRBJ2-7; TRBD1 aligns across 7 bases. The CDR3 sequence is 13 residues long. V dropped 3 bases and J dropped 7; count of bases not matched to a gene: 6. CDR1 is LGHNA and CDR2 is YNFKEQ in the germline V gene. This chain's CDR3 is CASSQGQTYEQYF. CDR3 bases: TGTGCCAGCAGCCAGGGACAGACATATGAGCAGTACTTC.

The chain is built from TRBV25-1 and TRBJ2-2, with TRBD1 matching 10 bases. Looked up from germline, CDR1 is MGHDK and CDR2 is SYGVNS. V lost 6 bases to trimming and J lost 5 bases; unmatched junction nucleotides: 3. CDR3 length: 14 residues. In nucleotides, the CDR3 is TGTGCCAGCAGGGGGACAGGGGCGACCGGGGAGCTGTTTTTT. This encodes CASRGTGATGELFF.

The chain recombines TRBV4-1 with TRBJ1-1; TRBD1 matches at 9 bases. The CDR3 length is 14 residues. Germline lookup yields CDR1 MGHRA and CDR2 YSYEKL. Unmatched junction bases numbered 8, after V lost 7 bases and J lost 5 bases. The CDR3 protein is CASNLGQGFTEAFF. The CDR3 nucleotides are TGCGCCAGCAACCTCGGACAGGGGTTTACTGAAGCTTTCTTT.

The chain uses TRBV4-1 and TRBJ1-5; D is ambiguous. The CDR3 extends over 14 amino acids. The V gene lost 0 bases and the J gene lost 5 bases, with 8 bases spanning the gap. Per germline, CDR1 MGHRA and CDR2 YSYEKL. CDR3 region: CASSQDRMDQPQHF. CDR3 DNA: TGCGCCAGCAGCCAAGACAGAATGGATCAGCCCCAGCATTTT.

This clone was seen just once. The chain is built from TRBV6-1 and TRBJ2-7; TRBD1 matches at 10 bases. CDR1 and CDR2 from the germline V gene are MNHNS and SASEGT. Trimming took 4 bases from V and 3 from J; bases not matched to a gene: 3. The CDR3 is made up of 14 amino acids. The CDR3 spells CASSGRTGGYEQYF. The CDR3 nucleotides are TGTGCCAGCAGTGGCAGGACAGGGGGCTACGAGCAGTACTTC.

The genes are TRBV6-1 and TRBJ2-7; D is possibly TRBD1 (6 bases). The V gene's germline CDR1 is MNHNS and CDR2 SASEGT. This CDR3 contains 16 residues. V lost 0 bases, J lost 0 bases, and 12 bases lay in between. The CDR3 sequence is CASSEATGTLSYEQYF. DNA of the CDR3: TGTGCCAGCAGTGAAGCTACAGGGACCCTCTCCTACGAGCAGTACTTC.

The CDR3 here is CASRGLAGGSTDTQYF. CDR3 sequence (DNA): TGTGCCAGCAGGGGACTAGCGGGGGGCAGCACAGATACGCAGTATTTT. The chain combines TRBV2 with TRBJ2-3; 15 nucleotides line up with TRBD2. The CDR3 runs to 16 residues. The V segment lost 6 bases and the J segment 0 bases; nucleotides outside the gene matches: 1. Per the germline V gene, CDR1 is SNHLY and CDR2 is FYNNEI.

The chain has TRBV7-9 and TRBJ1-4; D not certain. CDR1 is SEHNR, CDR2 FQNEAQ, per germline (reference sequence). The CDR3 covers 12 residues. The V end was cut by 0 bases, the J end by 7 bases, with 3 bases between. The CDR3 loop is CASSLAVEKLFF. In DNA, the CDR3 is TGTGCCAGCAGCTTAGCGGTTGAAAAACTGTTTTTT. Filled out from reference TRBV7-9 and TRBJ1-4, the complete variable domain reads DTGVSQNPRHKITKRGQNVTFRCDPISEHNRLYWYRQTLGQGPEFLTYFQNEAQLEKSRLLSDRFSAERPKGSFSTLEIQRTEQGDSAMYLCASSLAVEKLFFGSGTQLSVL.

This chain connects TRBV7-2 to TRBJ1-1; possibly TRBD1 for D (5 bases). This CDR3 region has 13 residues. Trimming took 3 bases from V and 8 from J, leaving 13 bases between them. Per the germline V gene, CDR1 is SGHTA and CDR2 is FQGNSA. The CDR3 bases are TGTGCCAGCAGCTTCGGGACTTACGACGAAGCTTTCTTT. This codes for CASSFGTYDEAFF.

This clone was counted a single time. The chain carries TRBV19 and TRBJ1-2; 8 nucleotides line up with TRBD1. The V and J ends lost 4 bases and 7 bases, in that order; junction bases with no gene match: 5. There are 13 residues in the CDR3. CDR1 and CDR2 from the germline V gene are LNHDA and SQIVND (reference sequence). The CDR3 loop is CASSTTGVSGYTF. The DNA of the CDR3 is TGTGCCAGTAGTACGACAGGGGTGAGTGGCTACACCTTC.

J is TRBJ2-7 and V is TRBV6-1; D is uncertain. The CDR3 has 12 residues. The germline V gene has CDR1 MNHNS and CDR2 SASEGT. V lost 7 bases to trimming and J lost 4 bases, with 11 bases between them. The CDR3 DNA sequence: TGTGCCAGCACCAAAGGGTCTTACGAGCAGTACTTC. Translating it yields CASTKGSYEQYF.

The J gene is TRBJ1-2, the V gene TRBV12-5; a possible D gene is TRBD1 (5 bases). There are 14 residues in the CDR3. The V end was cut by 5 bases, the J end by 5 bases, with 15 bases between. CDR1 and CDR2 (germline): LGHNT, FRNRAP. CDR3 sequence: CASGLLGDLYGYTF. The CDR3 DNA sequence: TGTGCTAGTGGTCTACTGGGGGATTTATATGGCTACACCTTC.

The V call is TRBV6-5, the J call TRBJ2-7; perhaps TRBD2 as D (5 bases). Germline V gene lookup returns CDR1 MNHEY and CDR2 SVGAGI. The CDR3 contains 16 residues. V lost 0 bases to trimming and J lost 4 bases, with 16 bases between them. The CDR3 spells CASSYSEVTMVYEQYF. CDR3 nucleotides: TGTGCCAGCAGTTACTCGGAGGTTACTATGGTGTACGAGCAGTACTTC.

This sequence joins TRBV7-9 and TRBJ1-2; 7 bases are a match to TRBD1. Germline values: CDR1 SEHNR, CDR2 FQNEAQ (reference sequence). Unmatched junction bases numbered 7, after V lost 5 bases and J lost 1 base. The CDR3 extends over 15 amino acids. CDR3 residues: CASSTTGADNYGYTF. CDR3 nucleotides: TGTGCCAGCAGCACAACAGGGGCCGATAACTATGGCTACACCTTC.

The rearrangement uses TRBV7-8 and TRBJ1-2; possible D gene TRBD1, 5 bases. Trimming took off 0 bases at V and 5 bases at J, with 13 bases between the two ends. CDR1 SGHVS and CDR2 FQNEAQ come from the germline V gene. The CDR3 is made up of 15 amino acids. The DNA for the CDR3 is TGTGCCAGCAGCTTAGCGCGGGGGGTAGAGTATGGCTACACCTTC. Its translation: CASSLARGVEYGYTF.

This chain uses TRBV13 with TRBJ2-5; 8 bases agree with TRBD1. Near its end, the DNA agrees better with TRBJ2-7, so the J call may be wrong. The germline CDR1 and CDR2 sequences are PRHDT and FYEKMQ (reference sequence). The CDR3 contains 15 residues. The CDR3 sequence: CASSLGGTGRVEQYF. The CDR3 bases are TGTGCCAGCAGCTTAGGCGGGACAGGCCGAGTCGAGCAGTACTTC.

The chain joins TRBV9 to TRBJ1-2, with D perhaps TRBD1 (6 bases). Germline lookup yields CDR1 SGDLS and CDR2 YYNGEE. Trimming took off 4 bases at V and 5 bases at J, with 15 bases between the two ends. There are 14 residues in the CDR3. CDR3 DNA sequence: TGTGCCAGCAGCCTCGGGGCAGGGGTTTATGGCTACACCTTC. Translated: CASSLGAGVYGYTF.

The rearrangement uses TRBV2 and TRBJ1-3; perhaps TRBD1 as D (5 bases). The CDR3 runs 16 residues. Looked up from germline, CDR1 is SNHLY and CDR2 is FYNNEI. Trimming stripped 5 bases from V and 0 bases from J, with 14 bases between. CDR3 in DNA: TGTGCCAGCAGTAGGACAAAGGTAACCTCTGGAAACACCATATATTTT. It encodes CASSRTKVTSGNTIYF.

This clone is a singleton in its sample. The genes are TRBV18 and TRBJ2-1; 13 nucleotides match TRBD2. J lost 1 base, V lost 3 bases, and 3 bases had no gene match. CDR3 size: 17 residues. CDR1 is KGHSH, CDR2 LQKENI, per germline. The CDR3 coding sequence is TGTGCCAGCTCACCGGGGACTAGCGGGGTTTCCTACAATGAGCAGTTCTTC. This gives the protein CASSPGTSGVSYNEQFF.